One sample yielded the 15 T cell receptor beta chains listed below, sequenced in a study of blood T cells in healthy people across ages. Primers used in a second PCR of about 7 to 12 cycles were a sample-barcoded 5' primer and a J-beta primer mix. One entry per CDR3 protein, called by TCRdb with MiXCR from the 5' RACE reads. The sample includes some 1,800,000 distinct CDR3 sequences, about 39% of them seen just once. The sequencing sample was made of blood. The source of these receptors is a human donor in good health.

The chain recombines TRBV7-8 with TRBJ2-7, with 10 bases lining up with TRBD2. The germline CDR1 and CDR2 sequences are SGHVS and FQNEAQ. Trimming removed 5 bases from V and 7 bases from J; junction bases left unmatched: 20. This CDR3 spans 18 amino acids. The CDR3 coding sequence is TGTGCCAGCAGCCTCCAAGCCAGCGGGGGGGCCCTCTACAATGAGCAGTACTTC. This encodes CASSLQASGGALYNEQYF.

This clonotype was seen more than once but under ten times. The V and J genes are TRBV20-1 and TRBJ1-1; a possible D gene is TRBD1 (5 bases). CDR1 and CDR2 (germline): DFQATT, SNEGSKA (reference sequence). The CDR3 sequence is 13 residues long. V was cut by 5 bases and J by 3 bases, with 13 bases left in between. The CDR3 is CSAPRVGDTEAFF. The CDR3 DNA reads as TGCAGTGCTCCTCGCGTGGGGGACACTGAAGCTTTCTTT.

In its sample, this clonotype was seen a few times. The chain couples TRBV6-2 or TRBV6-3 to TRBJ1-2; no definite D call. The V end lost 2 bases, the J end lost 4 bases, and 8 bases lay between the germline ends. This CDR3 has 13 amino acids. Germline V gene data show CDR1 as MNHEY and CDR2 as SVGEGT. CDR3 region: CASSYEDPYGYTF. The CDR3 DNA sequence: TGTGCCAGCAGTTACGAGGACCCCTATGGCTACACCTTC.

Ten or more counts support this clonotype. This chain joins TRBV7-9 and TRBJ2-7; 12 bases are a match to TRBD1. V lost 5 bases, J lost 5 bases, and 4 bases stayed unmatched. CDR1 is SEHNR, CDR2 FQNEAQ, per germline (reference sequence). The CDR3 runs 14 residues. CDR3 residues: CASSQGQGANEQYF. As DNA, the CDR3 is TGTGCCAGCAGCCAGGGACAGGGGGCGAACGAGCAGTACTTC. Full variable domain (outside the CDR3, taken from reference TRBV7-9 and TRBJ2-7): DTGVSQNPRHKITKRGQNVTFRCDPISEHNRLYWYRQTLGQGPEFLTYFQNEAQLEKSRLLSDRFSAERPKGSFSTLEIQRTEQGDSAMYLCASSQGQGANEQYFGPGTRLTVT.

This sequence joins TRBV20-1 and TRBJ2-7; tentatively, D is TRBD1 (5 bases). Germline V gene data show CDR1 as DFQATT and CDR2 as SNEGSKA (reference sequence). This CDR3 has 12 amino acids. The germline V and J ends were trimmed by 6 bases and 3 bases, with 12 bases remaining between them. Here the CDR3 DNA reads TGCAGTGCATGGGTAAGGGGCTACGAGCAGTACTTC. Residues: CSAWVRGYEQYF.

A remark on this clonotype: One end of the junction is discordant with germline, which a read error may explain. The CDR3 loop reads CSVGVQGTQYF. CDR3 bases: TGCAGCGTTGGAGTACAAGGGACCCAGTACTTC. V usage is TRBV29-1 and J usage is TRBJ2-5; D unclear. Germline V gives CDR1 SQVTM, CDR2 ANQGSEA. The CDR3 loop spans 11 amino acids.

V usage is TRBV20-1 and J usage is TRBJ1-5; possible D gene TRBD1, 5 bases. Per the germline V gene, CDR1 is DFQATT and CDR2 is SNEGSKA (reference sequence). With 1 base removed from V and 3 bases from J, the gap between germline ends came to 13 bases. CDR3 size: 15 residues. CDR3 in amino acids: CSARGYTGYNQPQHF. CDR3 nucleotides: TGCAGTGCTAGAGGATACACAGGTTACAATCAGCCCCAGCATTTT.

The chain recombines TRBV7-2 with TRBJ2-3; D is unclear. Germline V gives CDR1 SGHTA, CDR2 FQGNSA. The CDR3 contains 17 residues. Between the trimmed V and J ends, which lost 2 bases and 1 base, there was a span of 16 bases. The CDR3 reads CASSLSGRPLGTDTQYF. The CDR3 DNA sequence: TGTGCCAGCAGCTTATCGGGTAGGCCCCTCGGCACAGATACGCAGTATTTT.

This chain connects TRBV29-1 to TRBJ2-1; the match to TRBD1 covers 8 bases. This CDR3 has 14 residues. V lost 7 bases, J lost 5 bases, and 10 bases stayed unmatched. Germline V gene data show CDR1 as SQVTM and CDR2 as ANQGSEA. CDR3 sequence (DNA): TGCAGCGCGAAGGACAGGGTGGACAACAATGAGCAGTTCTTC. Amino acids: CSAKDRVDNNEQFF.

The V call is TRBV7-2, the J call TRBJ1-4, with unresolved D. This CDR3 is 14 amino acids long. The V end lost 2 bases, the J end lost 5 bases, and 9 bases lay between the germline ends. Germline V gene data show CDR1 as SGHTA and CDR2 as FQGNSA. CDR3 in amino acids: CASSLSAGNEKLFF. The CDR3 bases are TGTGCCAGCAGCTTATCGGCAGGAAATGAAAAACTGTTTTTT. Full variable domain (missing parts from reference TRBV7-2 and TRBJ1-4): GAGVSQSPSNKVTEKGKDVELRCDPISGHTALYWYRQSLGQGLEFLIYFQGNSAPDKSGLPSDRFSAERTGGSVSTLTIQRTQQEDSAVYLCASSLSAGNEKLFFGSGTQLSVL.

The V call is TRBV20-1, the J call TRBJ2-7; D is possibly TRBD1 (5 bases). Germline values: CDR1 DFQATT, CDR2 SNEGSKA (reference sequence). This CDR3 spans 12 amino acids. V dropped 3 bases and J dropped 5 bases, with 11 bases sitting between them. The chain's CDR3 is CSARIPGNEQYF. The DNA for the CDR3 is TGCAGTGCTAGGATTCCAGGGAACGAGCAGTACTTC.

A few counts support this clonotype. The V gene is TRBV25-1, the J gene TRBJ1-1, with D unresolved. V lost 5 bases and J 1 base, leaving 8 bases between the germline ends. The CDR3 totals 13 residues. The germline V gene has CDR1 MGHDK and CDR2 SYGVNS. CDR3 region: CASSQFQNTEAFF. CDR3 coding DNA: TGTGCCAGCAGTCAGTTCCAGAACACTGAAGCTTTCTTT.

The rearrangement joins TRBV20-1 to TRBJ2-1, with TRBD2 as a possible D gene (7 bases). The CDR3 consists of 15 residues. Trimming pared 7 bases from V and 2 bases from J, leaving 18 bases between. CDR1 and CDR2 from the germline V gene are DFQATT and SNEGSKA (reference sequence). CDR3 nucleotide sequence: TGCAGTGTGGCTTGGGGAGGGGGACCCTACAATGAGCAGTTCTTC. Its protein is CSVAWGGGPYNEQFF.

CDR3 in amino acids: CASRNSLNQPQHF. The CDR3 DNA reads TGTGCCAGCAGGAACAGTCTGAATCAGCCCCAGCATTTT. The genes are TRBV12-3 or TRBV12-4 and TRBJ1-5; D is uncertain. This CDR3 has 13 amino acids. Trimming pared 6 bases from V and 4 bases from J, leaving 10 bases between.

The CDR3 DNA reads as TGTGCCAGCGGCCGATCCGGGACGGTCTCCTACGAGCAGTACTTC. Translating gives CASGRSGTVSYEQYF. The rearrangement links TRBV7-2 to TRBJ2-7, with D tentatively TRBD1 or TRBD2 (5 bases each). The V gene's germline CDR1 is SGHTA and CDR2 FQGNSA. Trimming removed 8 bases at V and 0 bases at J, with 17 bases between. This CDR3 has 15 residues.